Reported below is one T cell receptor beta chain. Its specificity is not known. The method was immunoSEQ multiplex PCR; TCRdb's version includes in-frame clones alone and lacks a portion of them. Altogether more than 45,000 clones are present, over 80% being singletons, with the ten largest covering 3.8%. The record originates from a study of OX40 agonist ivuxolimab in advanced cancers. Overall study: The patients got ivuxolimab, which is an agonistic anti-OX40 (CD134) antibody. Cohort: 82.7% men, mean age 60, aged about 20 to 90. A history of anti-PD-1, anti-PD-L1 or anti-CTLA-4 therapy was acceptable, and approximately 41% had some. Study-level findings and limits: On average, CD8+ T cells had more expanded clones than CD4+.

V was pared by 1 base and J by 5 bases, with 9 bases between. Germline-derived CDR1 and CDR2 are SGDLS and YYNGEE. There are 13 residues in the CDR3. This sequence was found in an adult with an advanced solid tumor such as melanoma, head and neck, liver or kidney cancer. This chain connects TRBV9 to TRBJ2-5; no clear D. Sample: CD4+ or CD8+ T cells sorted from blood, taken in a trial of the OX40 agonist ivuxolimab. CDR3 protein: CASSVPPSETQYF. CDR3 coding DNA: TGTGCCAGCAGCGTACCCCCTTCCGAGACCCAGTACTTC.